A single sample gave rise to the 24 T cell receptor beta chains below, sequenced in a study of control samples from healthy donors and cancer patients. Clones were sequenced by immunoSEQ multiplex PCR, and TCRdb holds only the in-frame ones, with some missing. The sample shows tens of thousands of clones, less than 90% of them seen only once. Sequenced input: blood. The receptors derive from a woman in her seventies in good health.

This clone occurred once. The chain couples TRBV19 to TRBJ2-7; 7 bases map to TRBD1. Germline lookup yields CDR1 LNHDA and CDR2 SQIVND (reference sequence). The V and J ends lost 6 bases and 2 bases, in that order; junction bases with no gene match: 7. CDR3 length: 14 residues. In DNA, the CDR3 is TGTGCCAGTAGGACACAGGGGAGCGCCTACGAGCAGTACTTC. Translated, it gives CASRTQGSAYEQYF.

The chain links TRBV4-1 to TRBJ2-7, with 10 bases that match TRBD1. The V gene end was trimmed by 3 bases and the J gene end by 0 bases; junction bases not matched to a gene: 2. The CDR3 contains 15 residues. Germline V gives CDR1 MGHRA, CDR2 YSYEKL. CDR3 amino acids: CASSHGTGASYEQYF. CDR3 sequence (DNA): TGCGCCAGCAGCCACGGGACAGGGGCCTCCTACGAGCAGTACTTC.

The gene calls are TRBV5-1 and TRBJ2-1, with 7 bases aligning to TRBD2. The ends lost 2 bases at V and 2 bases at J; junction bases unmatched: 13. Per germline, CDR1 SGHRS and CDR2 YFSETQ. The CDR3 runs to 18 residues. The CDR3 protein is CASSFLLRGRGTYNEQFF. The CDR3 DNA reads TGCGCCAGCAGCTTCCTTCTTAGAGGGCGGGGGACCTACAATGAGCAGTTCTTC.

This chain connects TRBV5-1 to TRBJ1-1; D gene ambiguous. Looked up from germline, CDR1 is SGHRS and CDR2 is YFSETQ. The V end was cut by 1 base, the J end by 2 bases, with 9 bases between. The CDR3 runs 14 residues. Written as DNA, the CDR3 is TGCGCCAGCAGCTTGTGGCGTATTAACACTGAAGCTTTCTTT. Its protein product is CASSLWRINTEAFF.

This chain links TRBV19 with TRBJ2-7; the match to TRBD2 covers 10 bases. The CDR3 has 15 amino acids. Germline CDR1 reads LNHDA; CDR2 reads SQIVND (reference sequence). Losses at the gene ends were 5 bases for V and 2 bases for J; bases not matched to a gene: 6. CDR3 DNA sequence: TGTGCCAGTAGTGTACTAGCGGGGCCCGCCTACGAGCAGTACTTC. Amino acids: CASSVLAGPAYEQYF.

The chain couples TRBV27 to TRBJ1-6; D gene unclear. The V gene's germline CDR1 is MNHEY and CDR2 SMNVEV (reference sequence). The CDR3 has 17 residues. Trimming removed 3 bases from V and 0 bases from J, with 12 bases in between. The CDR3 sequence: CASSFGSLSSYNSPLHF. The DNA of the CDR3 is TGTGCCAGCAGTTTCGGCAGCCTTAGCTCCTATAATTCACCCCTCCACTTT.

The chain couples TRBV10-3 to TRBJ1-1; perhaps TRBD1 as D (6 bases). Between the trimmed V and J ends, which lost 6 bases and 8 bases, there was a span of 25 bases. The CDR3 contains 16 residues. The germline gives CDR1 ENHRY, CDR2 SYGVKD. The CDR3 protein is CAIRNPVGGARSEAFF. For the CDR3, the DNA is TGTGCCATCAGAAATCCTGTCGGGGGGGCGCGGTCCGAAGCTTTCTTT.

The rearrangement joins TRBV15 to TRBJ1-1; the D gene is possibly TRBD1 (6 bases). CDR3 size: 15 residues. Germline CDR1 reads LNHNV; CDR2 reads YYDKDF (reference sequence). V lost 0 bases to trimming and J lost 8 bases, with 16 bases between them. CDR3 sequence reads: CATSREGGRIVEAFF. CDR3 sequence (DNA): TGTGCCACCAGCAGAGAGGGGGGCAGAATCGTAGAAGCTTTCTTT. Using reference TRBV15 and TRBJ1-1 for the parts outside the CDR3, the full variable domain is DAMVIQNPRYQVTQFGKPVTLSCSQTLNHNVMYWYQQKSSQAPKLLFHYYDKDFNNEADTPDNFQSRRPNTSFCFLDIRSPGLGDTAMYLCATSREGGRIVEAFFGQGTRLTVV.

The chain employs TRBV21-1 and TRBJ2-7. TRBV21-1 is a pseudogene. This CDR3 region has 15 residues. The CDR3 is CASSKAIFPSYEQYF. As DNA, the CDR3 is TGTGCCAGCAGCAAAGCCATATTTCCGTCCTACGAGCAGTACTTC.

The J gene is TRBJ1-5, the V gene TRBV6-6, with TRBD1 matching 7 bases. The CDR3 has 13 amino acids. J gave up 8 bases and V 6 bases, and 7 bases lay outside the gene matches. Looked up from germline, CDR1 is MNHNY and CDR2 is SVGAGI (reference sequence). CDR3 loop: CASSETGTEPQHF. As DNA, the CDR3 is TGTGCCAGCAGCGAGACAGGGACGGAGCCCCAGCATTTT.

This chain connects TRBV9 to TRBJ1-3, with D maybe TRBD1 (5 bases). V was trimmed by 5 bases and J by 3 bases, leaving 9 bases between them. CDR3 length: 13 residues. Germline V lookup: CDR1 SGDLS, CDR2 YYNGEE. The CDR3: CASSETDGNTIYF. In nucleotides, the CDR3 is TGTGCCAGCAGTGAGACAGATGGAAACACCATATATTTT.

This rearrangement joins TRBV7-2 to TRBJ1-1; D remains ambiguous. Germline CDR1 and CDR2: SGHTA and FQGNSA. The CDR3 is 15 amino acids. The V end lost 0 bases, the J end lost 4 bases, and 12 bases lay between the germline ends. CDR3 loop: CASSLAAGRGTEAFF. CDR3 coding DNA: TGTGCCAGCAGCTTAGCGGCGGGTCGGGGCACTGAAGCTTTCTTT.

The chain couples TRBV7-2 to TRBJ2-1, with 7 positions matching TRBD2. This CDR3 region has 15 residues. V shed 2 bases, J shed 3 bases, and the junction held 4 bases outside the gene matches. Per the germline V gene, CDR1 is SGHTA and CDR2 is FQGNSA. The CDR3 is CASSLRAGFYNEQFF. CDR3 nucleotides: TGTGCCAGCAGCTTACGAGCGGGATTCTACAATGAGCAGTTCTTC.

The rearrangement joins TRBV4-2 to TRBJ1-1; D gene ambiguous. Germline V gene sequence: CDR1 LGHNA, CDR2 YNFKEQ. The V and J ends lost 0 bases and 1 base respectively, with 6 bases between them. The CDR3 contains 14 residues. CDR3 amino acids: CASSQENQNTEAFF. DNA of the CDR3: TGTGCCAGCAGCCAAGAAAACCAGAACACTGAAGCTTTCTTT.

The chain links TRBV28 to TRBJ2-1; 7 bases map to TRBD2. J lost 6 bases, V lost 6 bases, and 14 bases had no gene match. Per the germline V gene, CDR1 is MDHEN and CDR2 is SYDVKM. CDR3 length: 16 residues. The DNA for the CDR3 is TGTGCCAGCAGCCCGCCTCTACCGGGAGGCAGCAATGAGCAGTTCTTC. It is translated as CASSPPLPGGSNEQFF. Combining the CDR3 with reference TRBV28 and TRBJ2-1 gives the whole variable domain DVKVTQSSRYLVKRTGEKVFLECVQDMDHENMFWYRQDPGLGLRLIYFSYDVKMKEKGDIPEGYSVSREKKERFSLILESASTNQTSMYLCASSPPLPGGSNEQFFGPGTRLTVL.

The J gene is TRBJ2-5, the V gene TRBV18, with 10 bases aligning to TRBD2. The CDR3 is made up of 16 amino acids. The V gene's germline CDR1 is KGHSH and CDR2 LQKENI. The J segment lost 3 bases and the V segment lost 2 bases, leaving 6 bases of the junction unmatched. The CDR3 loop reads CASSPGERGGEETQYF. The CDR3 coding sequence is TGTGCCAGCTCACCAGGGGAGCGGGGGGGAGAAGAGACCCAGTACTTC.

The chain combines TRBV19 with TRBJ1-1; 9 positions match TRBD1. The CDR3 has 14 residues. Germline V gene data show CDR1 as LNHDA and CDR2 as SQIVND (reference sequence). Trimming cost V 5 bases and J 8 bases; bases outside gene matches: 9. Written as DNA, the CDR3 is TGTGCCAGTAGTGTCGGGACAGGGTGGATGGAAGCTTTCTTT. Its translation is CASSVGTGWMEAFF.

The rearrangement links TRBV7-6 to TRBJ2-2; 9 bases are shared with TRBD2. Germline values: CDR1 SGHVS, CDR2 FNYEAQ. The CDR3 is 18 amino acids. V trimming: 3 bases; J trimming: 5 bases; junction bases outside the gene matches: 13. This chain's CDR3 is CASSLRASGTVPTGELFF. For the CDR3, the DNA is TGTGCCAGCAGCTTGAGGGCTAGCGGGACTGTCCCGACCGGGGAGCTGTTTTTT.

This clone was detected once. The chain uses TRBV2 and TRBJ2-5; D possibly corresponds to TRBD2 (6 bases). Trimming took 5 bases from V and 4 from J, leaving 14 bases between them. This CDR3 is built from 14 residues. The germline gives CDR1 SNHLY, CDR2 FYNNEI. The CDR3 DNA reads TGTGCCAGCAGTCCACTAGCTTTGGGAGAGACCCAGTACTTC. It translates to CASSPLALGETQYF.

The J gene is TRBJ2-2, the V gene TRBV2; 13 nucleotides align to TRBD2. This CDR3 region has 16 residues. V shed 6 bases and J 7 bases; nucleotides not matched to a gene: 8. Germline CDR1 and CDR2: SNHLY and FYNNEI. CDR3 protein: CASRATSGRAFGELFF. DNA for the CDR3: TGTGCCAGCAGAGCAACTAGCGGGAGGGCCTTCGGGGAGCTGTTTTTT.

The chain recombines TRBV6-6 with TRBJ2-7, with D maybe TRBD1 (6 bases). There are 13 residues in the CDR3. Deletions cut 7 bases from V and 1 base from J, with 11 bases between. CDR1 is MNHNY, CDR2 SVGAGI, per germline (reference sequence). CDR3 in DNA: TGTGCCAGCAAGGTAACAGGGTCCTACGAGCAGTACTTC. This translates into CASKVTGSYEQYF.

The J gene is TRBJ1-6, the V gene TRBV11-2; 9 nucleotides match TRBD1. The CDR3 consists of 15 residues. V lost 8 bases to trimming and J lost 6 bases; unmatched junction nucleotides: 8. The germline gives CDR1 SGHAT, CDR2 FQNNGV. The CDR3, as DNA: TGTGCCAGCGGAGGGGCGACAGGGGGTAATTCACCCCTCCACTTT. Translating it yields CASGGATGGNSPLHF. Supplemented by reference TRBV11-2 and TRBJ1-6, the full variable domain reads EAGVAQSPRYKIIEKRQSVAFWCNPISGHATLYWYQQILGQGPKLLIQFQNNGVVDDSQLPKDRFSAERLKGVDSTLKIQPAKLEDSAVYLCASGGATGGNSPLHFGNGTRLTVT.

The V gene is TRBV6-6, the J gene TRBJ1-1, with D hard to call. The length of the CDR3 is 13 residues. The V gene lost 4 bases and the J gene lost 1 base, with 7 bases spanning the gap. From germline, CDR1 is MNHNY and CDR2 SVGAGI (reference sequence). CDR3: CASSSEANTEAFF. The CDR3 region has the DNA TGTGCCAGCAGTTCAGAGGCGAACACTGAAGCTTTCTTT.

The V call is TRBV7-2, the J call TRBJ2-2, with 11 nucleotides matching TRBD2. The CDR3 runs to 15 residues. Germline CDR1 and CDR2: SGHTA and FQGNSA. The V and J ends lost 7 bases and 4 bases, in that order; junction bases with no gene match: 5. For the CDR3, the DNA is TGTGCCAGCATACTAGCGGGAGCTAGCACCGGGGAGCTGTTTTTT. Translated: CASILAGASTGELFF.